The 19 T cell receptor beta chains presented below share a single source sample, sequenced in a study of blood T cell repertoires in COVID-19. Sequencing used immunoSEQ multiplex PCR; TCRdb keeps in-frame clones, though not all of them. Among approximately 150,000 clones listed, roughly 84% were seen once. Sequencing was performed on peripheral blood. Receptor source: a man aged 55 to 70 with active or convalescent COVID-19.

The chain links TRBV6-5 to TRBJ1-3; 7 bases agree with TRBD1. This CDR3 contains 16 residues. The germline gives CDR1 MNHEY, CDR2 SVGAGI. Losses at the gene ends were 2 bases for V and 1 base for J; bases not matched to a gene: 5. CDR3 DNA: TGTGCCAGCAGTTACGGGGACAGAAGATCTGGAAACACCATATATTTT. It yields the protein CASSYGDRRSGNTIYF.

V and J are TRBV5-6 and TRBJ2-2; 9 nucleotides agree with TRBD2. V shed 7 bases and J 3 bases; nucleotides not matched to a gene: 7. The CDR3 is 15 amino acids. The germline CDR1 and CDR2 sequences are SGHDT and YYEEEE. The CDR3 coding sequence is TGTGCCAGCGAAATAGCGGGAGAGTACACCGGGGAGCTGTTTTTT. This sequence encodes CASEIAGEYTGELFF.

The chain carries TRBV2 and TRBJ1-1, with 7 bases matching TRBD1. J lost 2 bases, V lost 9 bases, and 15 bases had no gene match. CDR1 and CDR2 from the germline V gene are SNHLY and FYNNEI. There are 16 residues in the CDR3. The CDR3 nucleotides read TGTGCCAGACTACCAAACTCCGGGACAGTAAACACTGAAGCTTTCTTT. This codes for CARLPNSGTVNTEAFF.

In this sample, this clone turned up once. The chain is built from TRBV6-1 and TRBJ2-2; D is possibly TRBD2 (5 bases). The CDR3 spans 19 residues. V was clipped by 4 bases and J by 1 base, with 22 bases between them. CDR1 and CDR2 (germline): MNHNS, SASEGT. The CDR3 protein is CASSGRTGRKSKNTGELFF. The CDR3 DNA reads TGTGCCAGCAGTGGTAGGACTGGTAGAAAATCGAAGAACACCGGGGAGCTGTTTTTT.

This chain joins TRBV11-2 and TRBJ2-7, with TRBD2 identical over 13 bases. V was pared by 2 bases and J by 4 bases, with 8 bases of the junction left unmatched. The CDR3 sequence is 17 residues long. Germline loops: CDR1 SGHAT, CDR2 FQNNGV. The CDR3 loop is CASSLSGLAGVQYEQYV. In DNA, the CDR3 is TGTGCCAGCAGCTTAAGCGGACTAGCGGGAGTTCAATACGAGCAGTACGTC.

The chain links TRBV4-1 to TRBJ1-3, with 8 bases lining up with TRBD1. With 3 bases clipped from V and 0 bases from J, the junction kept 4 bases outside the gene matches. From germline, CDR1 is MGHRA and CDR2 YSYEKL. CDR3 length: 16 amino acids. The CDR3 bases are TGCGCCAGCAGCCATGTGGACAGGGACTCTGGAAACACCATATATTTT. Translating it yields CASSHVDRDSGNTIYF.

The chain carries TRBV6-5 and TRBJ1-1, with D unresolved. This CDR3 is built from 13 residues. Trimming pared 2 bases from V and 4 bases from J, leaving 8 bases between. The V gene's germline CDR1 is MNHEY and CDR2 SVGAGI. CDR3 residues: CASSYGPSTEAFF. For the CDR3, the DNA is TGTGCCAGCAGTTACGGGCCAAGCACTGAAGCTTTCTTT.

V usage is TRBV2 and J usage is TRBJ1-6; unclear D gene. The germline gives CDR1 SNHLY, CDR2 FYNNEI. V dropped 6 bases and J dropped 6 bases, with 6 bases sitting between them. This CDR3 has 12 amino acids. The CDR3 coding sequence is TGTGCCAGCAGCCACAGTAATTCACCCCTCCACTTT. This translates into CASSHSNSPLHF.

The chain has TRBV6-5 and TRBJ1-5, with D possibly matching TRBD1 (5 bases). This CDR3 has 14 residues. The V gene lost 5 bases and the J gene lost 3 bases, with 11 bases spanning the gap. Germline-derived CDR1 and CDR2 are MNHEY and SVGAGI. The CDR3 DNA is TGTGCCAGCAGTCGAGGACAAGTCAATCAGCCCCAGCATTTT. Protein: CASSRGQVNQPQHF.

The CDR3 protein is CASSPGPPGDEQFF. CDR3 coding DNA: TGCGCCAGCAGCCCCGGGCCCCCCGGGGATGAGCAGTTCTTC. V usage is TRBV5-1 and J usage is TRBJ2-1; D might be TRBD2 (5 bases). The CDR3 is 14 amino acids. Germline V CDR1 and CDR2: SGHRS, YFSETQ. Trimming took 4 bases from V and 8 from J, leaving 16 bases between them.

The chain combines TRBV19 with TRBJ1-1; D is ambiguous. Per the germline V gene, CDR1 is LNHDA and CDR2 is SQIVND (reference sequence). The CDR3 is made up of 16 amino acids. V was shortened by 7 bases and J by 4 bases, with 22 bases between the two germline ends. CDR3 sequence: CASILRGSGSATEAFF. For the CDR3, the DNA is TGTGCCAGTATCTTACGGGGATCGGGGAGCGCCACTGAAGCTTTCTTT.

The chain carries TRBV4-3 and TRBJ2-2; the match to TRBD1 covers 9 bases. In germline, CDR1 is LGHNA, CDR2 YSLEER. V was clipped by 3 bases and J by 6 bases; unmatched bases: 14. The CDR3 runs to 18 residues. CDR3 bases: TGCGCCAGCAGCCAGGCTTTGCCGGGACAGGGAAGCCCCGGGGAGCTGTTTTTT. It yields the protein CASSQALPGQGSPGELFF.

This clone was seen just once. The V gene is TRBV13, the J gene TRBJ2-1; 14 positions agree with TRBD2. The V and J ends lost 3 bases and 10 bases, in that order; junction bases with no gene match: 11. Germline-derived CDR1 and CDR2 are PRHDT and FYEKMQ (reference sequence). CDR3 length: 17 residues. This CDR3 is CASSFPSGLAGVREQFF. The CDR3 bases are TGTGCCAGCAGCTTCCCCTCGGGACTAGCGGGAGTGAGGGAGCAGTTCTTC.

The CDR3, as DNA: TGTGCCAGCTCCCAAACAGGGGGCCTCAGCTCCTACAATGAGCAGTTCTTC. Its protein product is CASSQTGGLSSYNEQFF. This rearrangement joins TRBV18 to TRBJ2-1, with 9 bases identical to TRBD1. Germline V gene data show CDR1 as KGHSH and CDR2 as LQKENI. CDR3 size: 17 residues. Germline trimming cut 6 bases from V and 0 bases from J; bases unmatched to any gene: 9. The entire variable domain, with the rest obtained from reference TRBV18 and TRBJ2-1, is as follows: NAGVMQNPRHLVRRRGQEARLRCSPMKGHSHVYWYRQLPEEGLKFMVYLQKENIIDESGMPKERFSAEFPKEGPSILRIQQVVRGDSAAYFCASSQTGGLSSYNEQFFGPGTRLTVL.

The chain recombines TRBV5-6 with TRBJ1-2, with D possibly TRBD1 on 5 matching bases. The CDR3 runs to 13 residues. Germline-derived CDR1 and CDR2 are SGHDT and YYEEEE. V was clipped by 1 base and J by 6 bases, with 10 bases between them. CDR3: CASSLQGLDGYTF. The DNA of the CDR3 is TGTGCCAGCAGCTTGCAGGGATTAGATGGCTACACCTTC. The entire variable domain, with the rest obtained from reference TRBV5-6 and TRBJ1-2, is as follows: DAGVTQSPTHLIKTRGQQVTLRCSPKSGHDTVSWYQQALGQGPQFIFQYYEEEERQRGNFPDRFSGHQFPNYSSELNVNALLLGDSALYLCASSLQGLDGYTFGSGTRLTVV.

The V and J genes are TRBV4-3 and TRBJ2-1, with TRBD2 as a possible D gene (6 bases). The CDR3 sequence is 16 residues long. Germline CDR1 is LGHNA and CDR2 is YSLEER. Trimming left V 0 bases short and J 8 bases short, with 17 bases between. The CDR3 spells CASSQEEGLSLDEQFF. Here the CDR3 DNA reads TGCGCCAGCAGCCAAGAGGAGGGTTTGAGTTTGGATGAGCAGTTCTTC.

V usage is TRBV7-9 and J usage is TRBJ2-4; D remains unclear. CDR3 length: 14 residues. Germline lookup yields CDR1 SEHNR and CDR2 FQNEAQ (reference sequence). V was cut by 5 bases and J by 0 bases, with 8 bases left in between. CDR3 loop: CASSLLLAKNIQYF. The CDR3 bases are TGTGCCAGCAGCCTTTTACTAGCCAAAAACATTCAGTACTTC.

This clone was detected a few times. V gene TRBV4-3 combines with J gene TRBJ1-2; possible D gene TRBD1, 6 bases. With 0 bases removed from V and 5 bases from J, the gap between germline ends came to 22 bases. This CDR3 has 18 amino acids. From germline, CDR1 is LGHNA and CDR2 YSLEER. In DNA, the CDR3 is TGCGCCAGCAGCCAAGAGTACAATTCGGGACAAATAATTTATGGCTACACCTTC. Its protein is CASSQEYNSGQIIYGYTF.

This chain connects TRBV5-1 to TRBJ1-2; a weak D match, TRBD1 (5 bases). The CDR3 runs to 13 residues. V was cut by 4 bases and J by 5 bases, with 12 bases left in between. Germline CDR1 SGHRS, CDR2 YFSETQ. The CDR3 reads CASSPRDLYGYTF. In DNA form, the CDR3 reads TGCGCCAGCAGCCCCCGGGACTTATATGGCTACACCTTC.